This entry features one TCR beta chain sequence. Additional DNA sequences in this sample encode the identical CDR3. These data come from a study of shared clonotypes between healthy human individuals. The CDR3 covers 12 residues. V was cut by 0 bases and J by 0 bases, with 0 bases left in between. Germline CDR1 reads GTSNPN; CDR2 reads SVGIG (reference sequence). Over several immunoSEQ plates, each subset's genomic DNA was distributed in even portions. The data were produced by immunoSEQ multiplex PCR, yet TCRdb's version contains in-frame clones alone and is incomplete. The sample consists of around 2.1 million clones, around 95% of them appearing once.

Sequencing used naive CD4+ T cells sorted from blood. As to subset: CD45RA+ positively selected. The V and J genes are TRBV30 and TRBJ1-3; D gene unclear. This receptor was identified in a man younger than 35 in good health. The CDR3 region is CAWSVSGNTIYF. In DNA, the CDR3 is TGTGCCTGGAGTGTCTCTGGAAACACCATATATTTT.